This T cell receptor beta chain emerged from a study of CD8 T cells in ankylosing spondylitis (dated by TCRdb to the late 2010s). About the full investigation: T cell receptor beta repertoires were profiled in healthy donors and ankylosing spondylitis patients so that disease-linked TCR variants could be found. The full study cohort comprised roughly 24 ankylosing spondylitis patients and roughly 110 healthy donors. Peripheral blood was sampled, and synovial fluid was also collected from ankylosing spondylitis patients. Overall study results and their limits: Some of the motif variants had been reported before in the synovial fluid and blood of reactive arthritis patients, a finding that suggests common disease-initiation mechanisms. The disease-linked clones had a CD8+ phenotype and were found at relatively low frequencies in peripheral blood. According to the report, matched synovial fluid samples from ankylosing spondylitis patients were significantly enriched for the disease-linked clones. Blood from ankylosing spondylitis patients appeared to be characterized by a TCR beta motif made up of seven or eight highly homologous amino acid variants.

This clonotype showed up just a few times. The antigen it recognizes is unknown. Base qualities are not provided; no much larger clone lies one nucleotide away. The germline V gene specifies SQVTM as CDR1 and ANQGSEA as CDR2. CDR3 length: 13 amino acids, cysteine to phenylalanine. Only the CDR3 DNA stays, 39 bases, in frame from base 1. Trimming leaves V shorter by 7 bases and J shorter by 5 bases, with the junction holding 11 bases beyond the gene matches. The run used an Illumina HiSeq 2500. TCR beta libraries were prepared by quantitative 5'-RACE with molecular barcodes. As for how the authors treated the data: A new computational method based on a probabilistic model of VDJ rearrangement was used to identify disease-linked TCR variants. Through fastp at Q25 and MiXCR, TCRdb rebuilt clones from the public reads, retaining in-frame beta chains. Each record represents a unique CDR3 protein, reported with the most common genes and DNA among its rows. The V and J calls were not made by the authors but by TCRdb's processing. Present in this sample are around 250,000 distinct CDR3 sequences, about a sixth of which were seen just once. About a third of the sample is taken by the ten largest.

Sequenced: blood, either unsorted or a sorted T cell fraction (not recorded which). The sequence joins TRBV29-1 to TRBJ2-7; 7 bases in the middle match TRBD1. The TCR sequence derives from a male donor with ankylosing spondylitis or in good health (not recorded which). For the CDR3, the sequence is CSAQRGLIDEQYF. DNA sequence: TGCAGCGCCCAGAGGGGGCTTATCGACGAGCAGTACTTC.